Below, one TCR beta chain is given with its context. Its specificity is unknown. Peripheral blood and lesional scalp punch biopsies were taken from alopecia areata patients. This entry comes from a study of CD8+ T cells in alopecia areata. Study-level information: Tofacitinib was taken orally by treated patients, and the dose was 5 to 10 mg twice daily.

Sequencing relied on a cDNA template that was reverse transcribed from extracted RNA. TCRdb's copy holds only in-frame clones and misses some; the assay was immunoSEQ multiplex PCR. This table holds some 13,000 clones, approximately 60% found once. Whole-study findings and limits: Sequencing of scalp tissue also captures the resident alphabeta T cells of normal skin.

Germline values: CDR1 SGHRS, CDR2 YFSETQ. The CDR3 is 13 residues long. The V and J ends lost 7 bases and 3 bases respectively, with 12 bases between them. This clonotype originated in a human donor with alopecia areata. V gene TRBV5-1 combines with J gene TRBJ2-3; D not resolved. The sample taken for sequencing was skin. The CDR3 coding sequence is TGCGCCAGCTCAACGACGATTACAGATACGCAGTATTTT. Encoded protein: CASSTTITDTQYF.